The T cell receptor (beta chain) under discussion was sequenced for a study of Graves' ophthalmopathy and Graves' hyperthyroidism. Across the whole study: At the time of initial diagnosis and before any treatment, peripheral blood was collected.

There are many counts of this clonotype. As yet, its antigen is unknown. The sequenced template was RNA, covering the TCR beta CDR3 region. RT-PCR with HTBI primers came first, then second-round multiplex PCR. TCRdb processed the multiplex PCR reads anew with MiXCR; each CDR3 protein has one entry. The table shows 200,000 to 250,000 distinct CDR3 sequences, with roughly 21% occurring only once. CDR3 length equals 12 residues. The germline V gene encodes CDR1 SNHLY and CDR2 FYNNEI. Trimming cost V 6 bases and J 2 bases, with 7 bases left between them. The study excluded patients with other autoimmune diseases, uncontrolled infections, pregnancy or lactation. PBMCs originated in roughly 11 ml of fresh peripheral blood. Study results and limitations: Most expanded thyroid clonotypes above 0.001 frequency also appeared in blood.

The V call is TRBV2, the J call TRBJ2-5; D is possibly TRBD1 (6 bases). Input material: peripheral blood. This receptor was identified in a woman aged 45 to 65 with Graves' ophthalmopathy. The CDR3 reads CASRQGQETQYF. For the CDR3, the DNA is TGTGCCAGCAGACAGGGACAAGAGACCCAGTACTTC. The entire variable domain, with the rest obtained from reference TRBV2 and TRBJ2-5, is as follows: EPEVTQTPSHQVTQMGQEVILRCVPISNHLYFYWYRQILGQKVEFLVSFYNNEISEKSEIFDDQFSVERPDGSNFTLKIRSTKLEDSAMYFCASRQGQETQYFGPGTRLLVL.